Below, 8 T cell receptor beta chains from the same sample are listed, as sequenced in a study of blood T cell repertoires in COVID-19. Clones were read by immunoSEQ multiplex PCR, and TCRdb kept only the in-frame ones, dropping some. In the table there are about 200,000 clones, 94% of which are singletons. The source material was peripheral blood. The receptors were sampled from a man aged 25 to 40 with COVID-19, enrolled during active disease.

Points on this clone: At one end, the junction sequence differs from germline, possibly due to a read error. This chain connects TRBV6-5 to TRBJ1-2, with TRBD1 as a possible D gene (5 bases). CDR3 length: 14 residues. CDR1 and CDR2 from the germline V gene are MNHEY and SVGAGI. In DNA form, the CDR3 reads TGTGCCAGCAGTCCTTCGACAGCTAAATATGGCTACACCTTC. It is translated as CASSPSTAKYGYTF.

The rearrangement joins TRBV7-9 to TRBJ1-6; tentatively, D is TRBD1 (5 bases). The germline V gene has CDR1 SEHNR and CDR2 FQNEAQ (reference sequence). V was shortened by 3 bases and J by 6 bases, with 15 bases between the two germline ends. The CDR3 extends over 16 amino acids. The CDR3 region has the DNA TGTGCCAGCAGCTTTGTTACAGGACCGCCTAATTCACCCCTCCACTTT. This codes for CASSFVTGPPNSPLHF. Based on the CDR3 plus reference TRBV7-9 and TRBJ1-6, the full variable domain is DTGVSQNPRHKITKRGQNVTFRCDPISEHNRLYWYRQTLGQGPEFLTYFQNEAQLEKSRLLSDRFSAERPKGSFSTLEIQRTEQGDSAMYLCASSFVTGPPNSPLHFGNGTRLTVT.

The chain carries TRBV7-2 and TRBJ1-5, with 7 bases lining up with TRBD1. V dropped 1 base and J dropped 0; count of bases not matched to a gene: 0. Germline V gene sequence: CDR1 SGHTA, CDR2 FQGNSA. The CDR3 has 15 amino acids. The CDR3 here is CASSLGDSSNQPQHF. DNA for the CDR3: TGTGCCAGCAGCTTAGGGGACAGTAGCAATCAGCCCCAGCATTTT.

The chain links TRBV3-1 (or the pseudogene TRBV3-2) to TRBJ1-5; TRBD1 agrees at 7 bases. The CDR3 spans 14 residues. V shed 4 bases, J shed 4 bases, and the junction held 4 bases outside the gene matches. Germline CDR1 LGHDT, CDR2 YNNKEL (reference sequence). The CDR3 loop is CASSRDSLNQPQHF. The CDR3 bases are TGTGCCAGCAGCCGGGACAGCCTTAATCAGCCCCAGCATTTT.

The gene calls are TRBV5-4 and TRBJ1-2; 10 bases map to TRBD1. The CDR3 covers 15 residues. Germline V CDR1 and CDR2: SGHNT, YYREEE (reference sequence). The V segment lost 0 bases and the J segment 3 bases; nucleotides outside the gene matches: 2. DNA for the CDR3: TGTGCCAGCAGCTTGGGACAGGGGGCGGACTATGGCTACACCTTC. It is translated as CASSLGQGADYGYTF.

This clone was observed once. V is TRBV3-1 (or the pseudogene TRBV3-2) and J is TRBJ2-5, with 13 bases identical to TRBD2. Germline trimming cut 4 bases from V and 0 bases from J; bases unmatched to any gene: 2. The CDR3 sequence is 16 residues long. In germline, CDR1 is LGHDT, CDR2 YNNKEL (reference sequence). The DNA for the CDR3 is TGTGCCAGCAGCCCGACTAGCGGGGGGTACCAAGAGACCCAGTACTTC. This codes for CASSPTSGGYQETQYF.

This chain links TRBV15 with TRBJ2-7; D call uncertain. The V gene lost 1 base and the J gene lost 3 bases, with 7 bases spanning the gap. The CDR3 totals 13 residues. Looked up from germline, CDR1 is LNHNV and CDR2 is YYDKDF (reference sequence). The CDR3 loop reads CATSRGTDYEQYF. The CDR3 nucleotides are TGTGCCACCAGCAGAGGAACAGACTACGAGCAGTACTTC.

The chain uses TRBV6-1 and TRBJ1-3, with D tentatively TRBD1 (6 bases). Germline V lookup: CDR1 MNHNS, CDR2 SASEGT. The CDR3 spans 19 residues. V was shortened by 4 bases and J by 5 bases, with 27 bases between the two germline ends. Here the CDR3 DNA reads TGTGCCAGCAGTGGGGGCGGACGAACGACCCGACAGGTCCGAAACACCATATATTTT. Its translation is CASSGGGRTTRQVRNTIYF.